This T cell receptor (beta chain) was identified during a study of blood T cell repertoires in COVID-19. Study details: COVID-19 samples collected from the United States, Italy and Spain covered acute and convalescent phases.

Recruited during active infection, patients (from Seattle) were subsequently followed longitudinally. Under the authors' procedure: Estimates of nucleated cell counts were drawn from the amplification of reference gene primers. Measured with immunoSEQ multiplex PCR; TCRdb has only the in-frame clones, and not every one. V and J calls and clone size are those listed in that table; D and trimming were worked out from the DNA. The table lists about 390,000 clones, roughly 86% of them singletons. The germline V gene has CDR1 SGHRS and CDR2 YFSETQ. V lost 0 bases to trimming and J lost 6 bases, with 10 bases between them. CDR3 length: 15 residues.

The TCR originated in a woman aged 55-69 years with COVID-19, enrolled during active disease. Sequences were obtained from peripheral blood. The chain couples TRBV5-1 to TRBJ1-6, with D tentatively TRBD1 (5 bases). The CDR3 reads CASSLDTGANSPLHF. The DNA for the CDR3 is TGCGCCAGCAGCTTGGATACAGGAGCTAATTCACCCCTCCACTTT.